The source of this T cell receptor beta chain is a study of CXCR3-negative and CXCR3-positive naive CD8 T cells. Findings and limits, study-wide: Naive subsets were similarly diverse, while memory CD8+ repertoires were much less diverse. TRB CDR3 hydrophobicity was greater in CXCR3-positive naive cells than in CXCR3-negative naive cells. In naive cells, CXCR3-negative and CXCR3-positive subsets had similar TRBV-TRBJ usage; memory cells differed.

Every CD8+ subset sample held some 300,000 flow-sorted cells, done in triplicate. To note about this clonotype: Its specificity is unknown.

Germline assignment: CDR1 MGHDK and CDR2 SYGVNS. This CDR3 is 17 amino acids long. The TRB cDNA libraries were prepared by 5' RACE with UMI labels. TCRdb reworked the 5' RACE reads into one entry per CDR3 protein, no DNA. The listing contains more than 80,000 distinct CDR3 sequences. The rearrangement joins TRBV25-1 to TRBJ2-1; TCRdb's assignment of TRBD1 cannot be checked, as there is no DNA. This TCR was recovered from a human donor in good health. Some clones in this sample may be carry-over from other donors' samples. Sequencing was done on a sample of naive CXCR3+ CD8+ T cells from blood. Noted subset: CD45RO-CCR7+CD27+CD95- naive CD8+ T cells expressing CXCR3 (TNR3+). The CDR3 loop reads CASSESRGLRSYNEQFF.